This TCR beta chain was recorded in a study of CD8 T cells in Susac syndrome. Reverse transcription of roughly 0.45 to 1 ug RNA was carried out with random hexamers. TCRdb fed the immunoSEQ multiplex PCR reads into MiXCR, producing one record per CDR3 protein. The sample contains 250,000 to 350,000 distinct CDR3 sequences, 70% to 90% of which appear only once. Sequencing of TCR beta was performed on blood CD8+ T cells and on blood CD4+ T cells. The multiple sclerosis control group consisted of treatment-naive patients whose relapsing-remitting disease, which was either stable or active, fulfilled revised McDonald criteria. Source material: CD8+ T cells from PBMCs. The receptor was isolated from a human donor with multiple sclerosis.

CDR3 DNA: TGTGCCAGTGCCCCCGTCACAGGGGGCGGGGATCAGCCCCAGCATTTT. It codes for CASAPVTGGGDQPQHF. V and J are TRBV7-9 and TRBJ1-5; TRBD1 matches 9 bases. V was clipped by 9 bases and J by 5 bases; unmatched bases: 14. The CDR3 extends over 16 amino acids. Germline CDR1 reads SEHNR; CDR2 reads FQNEAQ (reference sequence). Together with reference TRBV7-9 and TRBJ1-5, the CDR3 gives the full variable domain: DTGVSQNPRHKITKRGQNVTFRCDPISEHNRLYWYRQTLGQGPEFLTYFQNEAQLEKSRLLSDRFSAERPKGSFSTLEIQRTEQGDSAMYLCASAPVTGGGDQPQHFGDGTRLSIL.